This T cell receptor (beta chain) comes out of a study of cytomegalovirus exposure and HLA in healthy donors. Broader study findings: According to the study, 150 to 200 TCR beta chains were cytomegalovirus-associated. Earlier analysis looked at TCR beta V segments, and most were productive about 87% or about 30% of the time.

About this clone itself: Its antigen is not known.

Everyone who donated was a healthy bone marrow donor. CDR3 length: 18 amino acids. Losses at the gene ends were 3 bases for V and 3 bases for J; bases not matched to a gene: 12. Germline assignment: CDR1 SEHNR and CDR2 FQNEAQ (reference sequence). PCR was performed using 60 Vbeta and 13 Jbeta primers. Measured with immunoSEQ multiplex PCR; TCRdb has only the in-frame clones, and not every one. Of more than 95,000 clones listed, approximately 64% are singletons. Sequenced input: PBMCs. The rearrangement joins TRBV7-9 to TRBJ2-5, with 11 bases aligning to TRBD2. The TCR comes from a man aged 55 to 70 in good health and CMV-seronegative. In DNA form, the CDR3 reads TGTGCCAGCAGCTTCCGACTAGCGGGGACATCCCAGGAAGAGACCCAGTACTTC. Protein: CASSFRLAGTSQEETQYF.